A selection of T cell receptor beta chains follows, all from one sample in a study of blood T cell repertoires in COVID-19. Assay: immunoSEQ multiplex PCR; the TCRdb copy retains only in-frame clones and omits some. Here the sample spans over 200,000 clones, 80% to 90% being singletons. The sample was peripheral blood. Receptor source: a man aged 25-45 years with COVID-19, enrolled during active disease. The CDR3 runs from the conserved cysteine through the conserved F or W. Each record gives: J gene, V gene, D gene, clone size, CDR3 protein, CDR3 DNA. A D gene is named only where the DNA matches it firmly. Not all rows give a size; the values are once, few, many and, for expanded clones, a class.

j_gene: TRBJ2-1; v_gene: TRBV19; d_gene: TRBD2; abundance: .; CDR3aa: CASSILAGNAEQFF; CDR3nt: TGTGCCAGTAGTATCCTAGCGGGAAACGCTGAGCAGTTCTTC
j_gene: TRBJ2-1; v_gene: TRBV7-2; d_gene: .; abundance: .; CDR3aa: CASSLIRYEQFF; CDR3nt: TGTGCCAGCAGCTTAATCCGGTATGAGCAGTTCTTC
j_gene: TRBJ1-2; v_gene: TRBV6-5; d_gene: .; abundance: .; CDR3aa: CASSYSAVYGYTF; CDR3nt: TGTGCCAGCAGTTATTCTGCAGTCTATGGCTACACCTTC
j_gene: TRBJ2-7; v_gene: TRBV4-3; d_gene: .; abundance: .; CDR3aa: CASSQDSRATSYEQYF; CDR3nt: TGCGCCAGCAGCCAAGATAGCAGGGCTACTTCCTACGAGCAGTACTTC
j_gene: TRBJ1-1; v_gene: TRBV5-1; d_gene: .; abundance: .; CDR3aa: CASSSDGQMNTEAFF; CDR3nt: TGCGCCAGCAGTTCCGACGGACAGATGAACACTGAAGCTTTCTTT
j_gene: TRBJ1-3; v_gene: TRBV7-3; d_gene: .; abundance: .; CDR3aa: CASSLSGSSGNTIYF; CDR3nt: TGTGCCAGCAGCTTATCCGGGAGCTCTGGAAACACCATATATTTT
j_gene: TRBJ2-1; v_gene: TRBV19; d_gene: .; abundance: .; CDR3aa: CASTTLLASYNEQFF; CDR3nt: TGTGCCAGTACAACCCTGCTGGCCTCCTACAATGAGCAGTTCTTC
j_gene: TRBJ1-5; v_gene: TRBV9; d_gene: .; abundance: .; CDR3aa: CASSPEGSSQPQHF; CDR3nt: TGTGCCAGCAGCCCCGAAGGGAGCAGTCAGCCCCAGCATTTT
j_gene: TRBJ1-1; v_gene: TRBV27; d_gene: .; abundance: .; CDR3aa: CASSLTGSIMNTEAFF; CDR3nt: TGTGCCAGCAGTTTAACAGGGTCGATAATGAACACTGAAGCTTTCTTT
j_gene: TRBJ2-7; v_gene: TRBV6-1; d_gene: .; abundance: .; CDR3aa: CASSEGLSYEQYF; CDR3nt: TGTGCCAGCAGTGAGGGACTCTCCTACGAGCAGTACTTC
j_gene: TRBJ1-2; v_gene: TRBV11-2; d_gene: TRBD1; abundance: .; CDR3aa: CASSLTRQGYGYTF; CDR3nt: TGTGCCAGCAGCTTAACGAGACAGGGGTATGGCTACACCTTC
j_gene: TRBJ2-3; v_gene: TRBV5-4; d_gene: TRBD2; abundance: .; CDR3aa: CASSFGRAPRADTQYF; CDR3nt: TGTGCCAGCAGCTTCGGGAGGGCCCCTCGGGCAGATACGCAGTATTTT
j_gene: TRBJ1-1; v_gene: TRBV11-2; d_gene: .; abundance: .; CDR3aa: CASSLGSMSTEAFF; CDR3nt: TGTGCCAGCAGCTTAGGATCCATGAGCACTGAAGCTTTCTTT
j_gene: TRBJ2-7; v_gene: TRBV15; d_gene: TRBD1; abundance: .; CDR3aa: CATSSPRGSYEQYF; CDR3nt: TGTGCCACCAGCAGCCCCAGGGGGTCCTACGAGCAGTACTTC
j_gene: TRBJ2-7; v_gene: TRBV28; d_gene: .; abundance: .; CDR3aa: CASSYSYEQYF; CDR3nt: TGTGCCAGCAGCTACAGCTACGAGCAGTACTTC
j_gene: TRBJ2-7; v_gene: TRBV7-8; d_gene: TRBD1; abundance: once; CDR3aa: CASSLFYGGDRGIGYEQYF; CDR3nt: TGTGCCAGCAGCTTATTTTATGGGGGGGACAGGGGAATCGGCTACGAGCAGTACTTC
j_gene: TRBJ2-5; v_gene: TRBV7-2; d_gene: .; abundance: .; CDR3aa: CASSLNGSGSKTQYF; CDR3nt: TGTGCCAGCAGCTTAAACGGGAGTGGGAGTAAGACCCAGTACTTC
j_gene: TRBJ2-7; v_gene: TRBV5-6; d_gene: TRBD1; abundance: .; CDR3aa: CASSGGTGIDEQYF; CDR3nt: TGTGCCAGCAGCGGGGGGACAGGGATAGACGAGCAGTACTTC
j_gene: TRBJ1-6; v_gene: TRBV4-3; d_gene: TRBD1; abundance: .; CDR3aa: CASSQDWTGSSYNSPLHF; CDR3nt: TGCGCCAGCAGCCAAGATTGGACAGGTAGCTCCTATAATTCACCCCTCCACTTT
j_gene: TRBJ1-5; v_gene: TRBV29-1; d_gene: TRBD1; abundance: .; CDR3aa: CSVGGTGANNQPQHF; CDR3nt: TGCAGCGTTGGTGGGACAGGGGCTAACAATCAGCCCCAGCATTTT
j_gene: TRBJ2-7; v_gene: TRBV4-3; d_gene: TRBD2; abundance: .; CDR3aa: CASSQETLVAGTYEQYF; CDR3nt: TGCGCCAGCAGCCAAGAGACTTTAGTAGCGGGAACCTACGAGCAGTACTTC
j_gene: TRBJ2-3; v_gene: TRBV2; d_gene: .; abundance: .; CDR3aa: CASSGGVTQYF; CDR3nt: TGTGCCAGCAGTGGGGGGGTTACGCAGTATTTT
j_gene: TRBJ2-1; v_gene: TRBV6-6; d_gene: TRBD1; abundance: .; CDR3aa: CASRPGTGEQFF; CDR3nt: TGTGCCAGCAGACCCGGGACAGGGGAGCAGTTCTTC
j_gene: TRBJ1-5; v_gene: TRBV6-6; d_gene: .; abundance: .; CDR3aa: CASIRDFSNQPQHF; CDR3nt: TGTGCCAGCATCCGGGACTTCAGCAATCAGCCCCAGCATTTT
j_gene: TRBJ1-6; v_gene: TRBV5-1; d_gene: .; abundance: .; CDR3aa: CASSDGSGNSPLHF; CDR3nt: TGCGCCAGCAGCGACGGGAGTGGGAATTCACCCCTCCACTTT
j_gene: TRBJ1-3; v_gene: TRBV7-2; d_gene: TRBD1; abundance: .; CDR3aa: CASSATGSRNTIYF; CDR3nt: TGTGCCAGCAGCGCGACAGGGAGTAGAAACACCATATATTTT
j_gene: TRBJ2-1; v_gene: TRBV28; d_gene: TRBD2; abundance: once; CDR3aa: CASSPLAGGLNEQFF; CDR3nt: TGTGCCAGCAGTCCGCTAGCGGGAGGGCTCAATGAGCAGTTCTTC
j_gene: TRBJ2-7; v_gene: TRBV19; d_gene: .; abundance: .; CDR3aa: CASSRQSEQYF; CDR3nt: TGTGCCAGTAGTCGACAATCCGAGCAGTACTTC
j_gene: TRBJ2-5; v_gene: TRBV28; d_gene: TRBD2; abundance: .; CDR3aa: CASSFEDSGEEETQYF; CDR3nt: TGTGCCAGCAGTTTTGAGGATAGCGGGGAGGAAGAGACCCAGTACTTC
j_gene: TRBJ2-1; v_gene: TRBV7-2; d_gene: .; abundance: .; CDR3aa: CASSLALGHQSSYNEQFF; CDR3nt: TGTGCCAGCAGCTTAGCGCTAGGACATCAGAGCTCCTACAATGAGCAGTTCTTC
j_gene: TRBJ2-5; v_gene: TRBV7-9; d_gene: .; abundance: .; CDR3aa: CASSSSGLVETQYF; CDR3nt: TGTGCCAGCAGCTCTTCGGGACTCGTGGAGACCCAGTACTTC
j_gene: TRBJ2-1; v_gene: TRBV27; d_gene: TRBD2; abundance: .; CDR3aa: CASSLNSGPYYNEQFF; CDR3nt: TGTGCCAGCAGTTTAAATAGCGGGCCTTATTACAATGAGCAGTTCTTC
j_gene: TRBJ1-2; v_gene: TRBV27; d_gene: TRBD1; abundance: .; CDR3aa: CASSSELGTGLYGYTF; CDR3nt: TGTGCCAGCAGTTCGGAATTGGGGACAGGACTATATGGCTACACCTTC
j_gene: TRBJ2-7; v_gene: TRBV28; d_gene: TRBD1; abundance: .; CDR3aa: CASSSTGAEQYF; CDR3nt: TGTGCCAGCAGTTCCACAGGGGCCGAGCAGTACTTC
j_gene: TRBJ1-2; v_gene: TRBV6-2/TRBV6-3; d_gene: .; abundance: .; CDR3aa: CASSPGGYGYTF; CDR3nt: TGTGCCAGCAGTCCGGGGGGGTATGGCTACACCTTC
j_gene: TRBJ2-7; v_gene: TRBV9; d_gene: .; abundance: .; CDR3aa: CASSVATDSLTYEQYF; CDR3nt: TGTGCCAGCAGCGTAGCTACCGACAGCCTAACCTACGAGCAGTACTTC
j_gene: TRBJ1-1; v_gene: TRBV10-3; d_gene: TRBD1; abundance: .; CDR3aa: CAISEFGQGGTEAFF; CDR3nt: TGTGCCATCAGTGAGTTCGGACAGGGAGGCACTGAAGCTTTCTTT
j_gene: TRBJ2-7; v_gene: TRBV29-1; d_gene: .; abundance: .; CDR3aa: CSMTGEGYEQYF; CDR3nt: TGCAGCATGACAGGGGAGGGGTACGAGCAGTACTTC
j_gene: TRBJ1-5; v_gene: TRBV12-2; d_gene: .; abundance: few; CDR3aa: CASRLSDRVSNQPQHF; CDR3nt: TGTGCAAGTCGCTTATCCGACAGAGTAAGCAATCAGCCCCAGCATTTT
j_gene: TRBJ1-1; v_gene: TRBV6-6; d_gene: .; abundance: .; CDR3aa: CARVDSGTEAFF; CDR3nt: TGTGCCAGGGTGGACAGTGGAACTGAAGCTTTCTTT
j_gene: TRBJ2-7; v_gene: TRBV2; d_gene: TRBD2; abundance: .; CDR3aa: CASSEELAGGSYEQYF; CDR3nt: TGTGCCAGCAGTGAAGAGTTAGCGGGAGGGTCCTACGAGCAGTACTTC
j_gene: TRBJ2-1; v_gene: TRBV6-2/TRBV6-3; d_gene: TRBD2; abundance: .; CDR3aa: CASSYGLAGSYNEQFF; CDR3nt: TGTGCCAGCAGTTACGGGCTAGCGGGCTCCTACAATGAGCAGTTCTTC
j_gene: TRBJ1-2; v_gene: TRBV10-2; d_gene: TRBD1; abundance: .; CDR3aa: CASSESTGGLGYTF; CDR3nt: TGCGCCAGCAGTGAGTCGACAGGGGGCCTTGGCTACACCTTC
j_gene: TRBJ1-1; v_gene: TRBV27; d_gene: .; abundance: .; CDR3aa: CASKGQTQNTEAFF; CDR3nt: TGTGCCAGCAAGGGGCAGACCCAGAACACTGAAGCTTTCTTT
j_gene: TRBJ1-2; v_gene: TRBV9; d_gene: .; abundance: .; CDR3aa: CASSVAPGYGYTF; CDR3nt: TGTGCCAGCAGCGTAGCTCCAGGCTATGGCTACACCTTC
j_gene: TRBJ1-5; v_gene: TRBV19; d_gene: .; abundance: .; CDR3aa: CASETGNGNQPQHF; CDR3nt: TGTGCCAGTGAAACAGGGAACGGCAATCAGCCCCAGCATTTT
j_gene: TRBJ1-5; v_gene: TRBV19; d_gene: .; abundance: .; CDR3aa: CASSIWTQSNQPQHF; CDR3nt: TGTGCCAGTAGTATATGGACACAGAGCAATCAGCCCCAGCATTTT
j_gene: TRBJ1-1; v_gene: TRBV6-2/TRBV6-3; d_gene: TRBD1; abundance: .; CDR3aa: CASSYHGQGKNTEAFF; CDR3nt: TGTGCCAGCAGTTATCACGGACAGGGTAAGAACACTGAAGCTTTCTTT
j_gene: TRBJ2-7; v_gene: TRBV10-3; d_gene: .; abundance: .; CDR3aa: CAISEDYFEEQYF; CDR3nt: TGTGCCATCAGTGAAGACTACTTCGAGGAGCAGTACTTC